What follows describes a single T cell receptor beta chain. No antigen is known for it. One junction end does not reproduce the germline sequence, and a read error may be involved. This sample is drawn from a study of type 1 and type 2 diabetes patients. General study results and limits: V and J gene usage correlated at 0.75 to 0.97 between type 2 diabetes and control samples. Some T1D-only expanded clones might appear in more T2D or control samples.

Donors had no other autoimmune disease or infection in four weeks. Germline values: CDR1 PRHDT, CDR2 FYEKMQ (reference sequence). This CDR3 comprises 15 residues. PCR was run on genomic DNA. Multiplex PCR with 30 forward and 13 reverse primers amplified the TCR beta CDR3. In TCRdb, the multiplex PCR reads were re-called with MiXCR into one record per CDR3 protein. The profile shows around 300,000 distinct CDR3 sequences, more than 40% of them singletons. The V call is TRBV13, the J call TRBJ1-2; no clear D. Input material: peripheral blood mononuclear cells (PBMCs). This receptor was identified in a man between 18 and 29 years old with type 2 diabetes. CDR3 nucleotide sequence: TGTGCCAGCAACTTAGGGTCCCAGCAAGTCTATGGCTACACCTTC. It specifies CASNLGSQQVYGYTF.